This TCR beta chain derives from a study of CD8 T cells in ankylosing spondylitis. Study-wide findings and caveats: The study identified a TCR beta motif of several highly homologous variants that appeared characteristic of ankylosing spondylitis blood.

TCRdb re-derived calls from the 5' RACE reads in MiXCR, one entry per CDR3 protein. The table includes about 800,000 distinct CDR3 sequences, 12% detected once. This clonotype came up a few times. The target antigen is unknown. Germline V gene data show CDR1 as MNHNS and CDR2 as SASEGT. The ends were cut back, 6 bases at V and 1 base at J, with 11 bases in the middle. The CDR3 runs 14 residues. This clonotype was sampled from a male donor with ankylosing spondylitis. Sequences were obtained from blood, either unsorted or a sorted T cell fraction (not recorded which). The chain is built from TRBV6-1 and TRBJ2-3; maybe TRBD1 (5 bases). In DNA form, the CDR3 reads TGTGCCAGCAGCCGAATCAGGGGCACAGATACGCAGTATTTT. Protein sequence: CASSRIRGTDTQYF.